These 22 T cell receptor beta chains originate from one sample sequenced in a study of blood T cells in healthy people across ages (dated by TCRdb to between 2015 and 2016). Library preparation employed 5' RACE. This sample was sequenced with an Illumina HiSeq 2500. A second 7 to 11 cycle PCR used a sample-barcoded 5' primer and a J-beta primer mix. TCRdb passed the public sequencing reads through fastp at Q25 and MiXCR, retaining productive beta sequences. Every entry covers one CDR3 protein and lists the most common genes and DNA from its rows. The sample table contains roughly 700,000 distinct CDR3 sequences; only one count was recorded for roughly 32% of them. In total, the top ten clones hold roughly 15% of the sample. Source material: blood. These receptors were obtained from an elderly woman in good health. Donor details come from another sample of the same person, matched by shared clones.

This clonotype was detected many times. The junction departs from germline at one end; a sequencing error may be responsible. The chain uses TRBV6-5 and TRBJ1-2, with 7 bases identical to TRBD1. There are 12 residues in the CDR3. Germline loops: CDR1 MNHEY, CDR2 SVGAGI. In nucleotides, the CDR3 is TGTGCCAGCACTCGACAGGGAGGGGGCTGCACCTTC. Translated: CASTRQGGGCTF.

This clonotype has a count of ten or more. The chain uses TRBV5-1 and TRBJ2-5; D is undetermined. The CDR3 runs 14 residues. Germline assignment: CDR1 SGHRS and CDR2 YFSETQ. Trimming stripped 4 bases from V and 2 bases from J, with 12 bases between. The CDR3 sequence is CASSPGSKQETQYF. CDR3 bases: TGCGCCAGCAGCCCCGGGTCCAAACAAGAGACCCAGTACTTC.

This clonotype has a count of ten or more. V gene TRBV6-5 combines with J gene TRBJ2-7; no definite D call. Per the germline V gene, CDR1 is MNHEY and CDR2 is SVGAGI. Trimming cost V 2 bases and J 2 bases, with 7 bases left between them. CDR3 length: 13 amino acids. The CDR3 reads CASSYTTAYEQYF. CDR3 in DNA: TGTGCCAGCAGTTACACTACCGCCTACGAGCAGTACTTC.

As regards this clonotype: The germline gene is not matched at one end of the junction; a read error may be the cause. The CDR3 reads CVNSQTSGGEQYF. The CDR3 DNA sequence: TGCGTCAACAGCCAGACTAGCGGGGGCGAGCAGTACTTC. The chain links TRBV3-1 to TRBJ2-7, with 12 bases matching TRBD2. The CDR3 is 13 residues long. From germline, CDR1 is LGHDT and CDR2 YNNKEL (reference sequence).

This rearrangement joins TRBV18 to TRBJ2-1; D unclear. The CDR3 contains 15 residues. CDR1 and CDR2 (germline): KGHSH, LQKENI. Trimming cost V 2 bases and J 9 bases, with 17 bases left between them. CDR3 bases: TGTGCCAGCTCACCATTGAAGAGACCACAAGTTGAGCAGTTCTTC. It yields the protein CASSPLKRPQVEQFF.

This clonotype was recorded a few times. The chain uses TRBV5-5 and TRBJ1-1, with a possible D match to TRBD1 (5 bases). From germline, CDR1 is SGHKS and CDR2 YYEKEE (reference sequence). V was cut by 4 bases and J by 0 bases, with 10 bases left in between. The CDR3 runs 14 residues. In DNA form, the CDR3 reads TGTGCCAGCAGCAAGGACACCATGAACACTGAAGCTTTCTTT. Protein: CASSKDTMNTEAFF.

The sample holds many counts of this clonotype. CDR3 in amino acids: CASSIPTGRYNEQFF. CDR3 DNA sequence: TGTGCCAGTAGTATACCGACAGGACGCTACAATGAGCAGTTCTTC. This chain uses TRBV19 with TRBJ2-1; possibly TRBD1 for D (6 bases). The CDR3 spans 15 residues. CDR1 LNHDA and CDR2 SQIVND come from the germline V gene (reference sequence). V was shortened by 2 bases and J by 3 bases, with 11 bases between the two germline ends.

The rearrangement uses TRBV7-3 and TRBJ2-6, with D unclear. CDR1 and CDR2 (germline): SGHTA, FQGTGA. Trimming removed 5 bases from V and 0 bases from J, with 11 bases in between. The CDR3 is made up of 16 amino acids. This CDR3 reads CASSPIRNSGANVLTF. In DNA form, the CDR3 reads TGTGCCAGCAGCCCGATCAGAAACTCTGGGGCCAACGTCCTGACTTTC.

The chain employs TRBV5-1 and TRBJ2-1; TRBD2 matches 12 bases. From germline, CDR1 is SGHRS and CDR2 YFSETQ. After removal of 4 bases from V and 5 bases from J, the junction contained 7 bases not matched to a gene. The CDR3 spans 16 residues. For the CDR3, the DNA is TGCGCCAGCAGCCGAGAACTAGCGGGGGGACACAATGAGCAGTTCTTC. It encodes CASSRELAGGHNEQFF.

There are a few counts of this clonotype. A much larger clone is a single base away; this may be a read error. The DNA of the CDR3 is TGCAGCGTTGAGGTGGTGGAGAATTGGAAGACCCAGTACTTC. Translation: CSVEVVENWKTQYF. This chain connects TRBV29-1 to TRBJ2-5; no firm D call. Germline V gives CDR1 SQVTM, CDR2 ANQGSEA. CDR3 length: 14 amino acids. V lost 3 bases and J lost 6, with 17 bases in between.

This chain links TRBV30 with TRBJ1-6; D is uncertain. V was trimmed by 0 bases and J by 7 bases, leaving 7 bases between them. The CDR3 totals 13 residues. In germline, CDR1 is GTSNPN, CDR2 SVGIG (reference sequence). This CDR3 reads CAWSVADNSPLHF. DNA for the CDR3: TGTGCCTGGAGTGTCGCGGACAATTCACCCCTCCACTTT. Together with reference TRBV30 and TRBJ1-6, the CDR3 gives the full variable domain: SQTIHQWPATLVQPVGSPLSLECTVEGTSNPNLYWYRQAAGRGLQLLFYSVGIGQISSEVPQNLSASRPQDRQFILSSKKLLLSDSGFYLCAWSVADNSPLHFGNGTRLTVT.

At least ten counts were recorded for this clonotype. J is TRBJ1-2 and V is TRBV12-3 or TRBV12-4, with D unresolved. The CDR3 extends over 15 amino acids. V lost 0 bases to trimming and J lost 4 bases, with 12 bases between them. Here the CDR3 DNA reads TGTGCCAGCAGTTTAGCGGGAGGGCCGGGCTATGGCTACACCTTC. It translates to CASSLAGGPGYGYTF.

Points on this clonotype: A clone one base away is much larger, so this may be a read error. In this CDR3 the conserved last residue, phenylalanine or tryptophan, is missing, so a read error is likely. The rearrangement links TRBV29-1 to TRBJ1-1, with D possibly TRBD1 on 5 matching bases. CDR1 is SQVTM, CDR2 ANQGSEA, per germline. V lost 4 bases and J lost 1, with 13 bases in between. This CDR3 contains 14 residues. The CDR3 is CSVVKDTENTEAFC. The CDR3 coding sequence is TGCAGCGTTGTGAAGGACACCGAGAACACTGAAGCTTTCTGT.

This clonotype was recorded at least ten times. CDR3 nucleotides: TGTGCCAGCAGTTTAGTCGGGGGGCGCCCCTACGAGCAGTACTTC. Amino acid sequence: CASSLVGGRPYEQYF. The chain is built from TRBV27 and TRBJ2-7, with D possibly being TRBD2 (7 bases). Germline assignment: CDR1 MNHEY and CDR2 SMNVEV (reference sequence). This CDR3 is built from 15 residues. V was pared by 2 bases and J by 2 bases, with 13 bases between.

A note on this clonotype: This may arise from a read error, as a much more abundant clone is one base away. This rearrangement joins TRBV7-8 to TRBJ2-6, with a tentative D call TRBD1 (5 bases). Germline V lookup: CDR1 SGHVS, CDR2 FQNEAQ. The CDR3 has 17 amino acids. The CDR3 protein is CASSLEQRASGANVRTF. The CDR3 DNA reads TGTGCCAGCAGCTTAGAACAGAGAGCCTCTGGGGCCAACGTCCGGACTTTC.

J is TRBJ1-6 and V is TRBV9; no reliable D call. The CDR3 has 14 residues. V lost 0 bases, J lost 7 bases, and 8 bases lay in between. Germline V gene sequence: CDR1 SGDLS, CDR2 YYNGEE. CDR3 residues: CASSVEVVNSPLHF. The CDR3, as DNA: TGTGCCAGCAGCGTAGAAGTGGTAAATTCACCCCTCCACTTT.

This sequence joins TRBV6-2 or TRBV6-3 and TRBJ2-2; perhaps TRBD1 as D (5 bases). The CDR3 sequence is 13 residues long. The V gene lost 5 bases and the J gene lost 6 bases, with 10 bases spanning the gap. Germline loops: CDR1 MNHEY, CDR2 SVGEGT. CDR3 region: CASSEQAPGELFF. CDR3 DNA sequence: TGTGCCAGCAGTGAACAGGCTCCCGGGGAGCTGTTTTTT.

This clonotype was observed many times. The chain couples TRBV7-9 to TRBJ2-7, with TRBD2 matching 9 bases. In germline, CDR1 is SEHNR, CDR2 FQNEAQ (reference sequence). The CDR3 sequence is 13 residues long. After removal of 5 bases from V and 3 bases from J, the junction contained 2 bases not matched to a gene. The CDR3 sequence is CASSRGGDYEQYF. CDR3 nucleotide sequence: TGTGCCAGCAGCCGCGGGGGGGACTACGAGCAGTACTTC. Drawing the rest from reference TRBV7-9 and TRBJ2-7, the complete variable domain is DTGVSQNPRHKITKRGQNVTFRCDPISEHNRLYWYRQTLGQGPEFLTYFQNEAQLEKSRLLSDRFSAERPKGSFSTLEIQRTEQGDSAMYLCASSRGGDYEQYFGPGTRLTVT.

At least ten counts were recorded for this clonotype. J is TRBJ2-1 and V is TRBV6-6; tentatively, D is TRBD2 (6 bases). V was pared by 5 bases and J by 9 bases, with 17 bases between. The CDR3 is 14 amino acids. The germline V gene has CDR1 MNHNY and CDR2 SVGAGI (reference sequence). CDR3 in DNA: TGTGCCAGCAGTCCCCCGGGCGGGGTTGCTGAGCAGTTCTTC. It codes for CASSPPGGVAEQFF.

This clonotype was observed at least ten times. V usage is TRBV12-3 or TRBV12-4 and J usage is TRBJ1-6, with 7 bases lining up with TRBD1. CDR3 size: 18 residues. V dropped 6 bases and J dropped 8; count of bases not matched to a gene: 19. CDR3 sequence: CASSAGTAGRRRDSPLHF. The CDR3, as DNA: TGTGCCAGCAGCGCCGGGACAGCCGGACGTAGGAGGGATTCACCCCTCCACTTT.

This clonotype was seen repeatedly, ten times or more. The V call is TRBV5-5, the J call TRBJ2-7; possibly TRBD2 for D (6 bases). This CDR3 comprises 14 residues. The V and J ends lost 4 bases and 2 bases respectively, with 13 bases between them. CDR1 SGHKS and CDR2 YYEKEE come from the germline V gene (reference sequence). Here the CDR3 reads CASSPERVPYEQYF. CDR3 coding DNA: TGTGCCAGCAGCCCGGAGCGGGTCCCCTACGAGCAGTACTTC.

This clonotype was counted many times. The V gene is TRBV5-1, the J gene TRBJ2-1, with D possibly being TRBD2 (6 bases). This CDR3 is 16 amino acids long. CDR1 and CDR2 (germline): SGHRS, YFSETQ. V gave up 0 bases and J gave up 9 bases, with 19 bases separating them. CDR3 in DNA: TGCGCCAGCAGCTTGGGGGGGGTCTTCGAACGGGGTGAGCAGTTCTTC. This codes for CASSLGGVFERGEQFF.